This TCR beta chain was sequenced in a study of T-cell memory formation after mild COVID-19. This clonotype was seen more than once but under ten times. Per the germline V gene, CDR1 is MGHRA and CDR2 is YSYEKL. V gave up 1 base and J gave up 3 bases; unmatched junction bases: 3. The CDR3 extends over 16 amino acids. TCRdb re-called the 5' RACE reads through MiXCR, storing one row per CDR3 protein. The sample yields 90,000 to 120,000 distinct CDR3 sequences, 11% seen once. The sequenced material came from PBMCs or a T cell subset sorted from them (not recorded which). V gene TRBV4-1 combines with J gene TRBJ1-3, with TRBD1 matching 10 bases. The TCR sequence derives from a man between 18 and 35 years old who had mild COVID-19 (a few samples of this study predate the infection). Cell type and time point are not known. This chain's CDR3 is CASSQGTGGSGNTIYF. CDR3 nucleotides: TGCGCCAGCAGCCAAGGGACAGGGGGAAGTGGAAACACCATATATTTT.